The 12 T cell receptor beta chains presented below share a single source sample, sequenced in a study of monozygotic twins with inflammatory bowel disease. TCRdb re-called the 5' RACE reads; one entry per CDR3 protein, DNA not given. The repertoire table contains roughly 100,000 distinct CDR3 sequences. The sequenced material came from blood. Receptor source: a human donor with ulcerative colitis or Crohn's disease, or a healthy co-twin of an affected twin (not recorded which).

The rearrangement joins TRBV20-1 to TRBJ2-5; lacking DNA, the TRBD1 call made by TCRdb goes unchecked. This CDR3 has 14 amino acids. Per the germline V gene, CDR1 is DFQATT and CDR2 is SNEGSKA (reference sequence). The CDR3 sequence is CSARDSGPKETQYF.

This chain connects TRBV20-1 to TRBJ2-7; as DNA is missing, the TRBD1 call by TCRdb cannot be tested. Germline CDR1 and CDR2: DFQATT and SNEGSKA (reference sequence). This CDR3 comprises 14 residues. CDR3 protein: CSAWGVAFGYEQYF.

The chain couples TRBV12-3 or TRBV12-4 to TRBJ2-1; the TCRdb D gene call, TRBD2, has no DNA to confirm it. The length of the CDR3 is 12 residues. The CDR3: CASSLGLPHLFF.

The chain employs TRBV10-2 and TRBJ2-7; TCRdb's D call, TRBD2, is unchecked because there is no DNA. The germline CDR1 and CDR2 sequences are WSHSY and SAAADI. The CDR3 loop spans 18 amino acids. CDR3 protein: CASSRQRLAGQRLGEQYF.

CDR3 protein: CASSYRAGGPQDTQYF. The V and J genes are TRBV6-5 and TRBJ2-3; TCRdb's D gene call, TRBD2, goes unchecked for lack of DNA. CDR3 length: 16 residues. Germline V gene sequence: CDR1 MNHEY, CDR2 SVGAGI.

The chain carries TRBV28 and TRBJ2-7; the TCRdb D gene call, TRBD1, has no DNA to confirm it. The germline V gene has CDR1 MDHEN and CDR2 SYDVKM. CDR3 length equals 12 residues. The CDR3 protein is CASTPPVGEQYF.

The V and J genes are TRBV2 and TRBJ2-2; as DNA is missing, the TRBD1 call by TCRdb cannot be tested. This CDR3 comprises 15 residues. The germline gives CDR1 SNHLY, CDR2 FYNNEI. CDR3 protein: CASRKGQGAAGELFF.

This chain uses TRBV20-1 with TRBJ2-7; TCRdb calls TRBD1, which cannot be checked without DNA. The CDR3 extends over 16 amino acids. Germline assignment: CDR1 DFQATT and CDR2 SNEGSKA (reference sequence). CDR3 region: CSARTLRRTSSYEQYF.

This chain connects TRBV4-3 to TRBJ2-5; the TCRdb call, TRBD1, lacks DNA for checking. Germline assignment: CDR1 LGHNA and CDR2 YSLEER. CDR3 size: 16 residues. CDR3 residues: CASSQGTPRTQETQYF.

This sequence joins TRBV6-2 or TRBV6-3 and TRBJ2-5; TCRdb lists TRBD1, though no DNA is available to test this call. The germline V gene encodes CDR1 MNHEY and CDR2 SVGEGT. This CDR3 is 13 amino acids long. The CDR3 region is CASSTGVIETQYF.

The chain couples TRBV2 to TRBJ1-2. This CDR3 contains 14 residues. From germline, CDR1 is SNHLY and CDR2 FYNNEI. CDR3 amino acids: CASSDGGGLYGYTF.

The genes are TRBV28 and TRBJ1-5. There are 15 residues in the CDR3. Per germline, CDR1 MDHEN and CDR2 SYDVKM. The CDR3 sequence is CASSFPSIGNQPQHF.